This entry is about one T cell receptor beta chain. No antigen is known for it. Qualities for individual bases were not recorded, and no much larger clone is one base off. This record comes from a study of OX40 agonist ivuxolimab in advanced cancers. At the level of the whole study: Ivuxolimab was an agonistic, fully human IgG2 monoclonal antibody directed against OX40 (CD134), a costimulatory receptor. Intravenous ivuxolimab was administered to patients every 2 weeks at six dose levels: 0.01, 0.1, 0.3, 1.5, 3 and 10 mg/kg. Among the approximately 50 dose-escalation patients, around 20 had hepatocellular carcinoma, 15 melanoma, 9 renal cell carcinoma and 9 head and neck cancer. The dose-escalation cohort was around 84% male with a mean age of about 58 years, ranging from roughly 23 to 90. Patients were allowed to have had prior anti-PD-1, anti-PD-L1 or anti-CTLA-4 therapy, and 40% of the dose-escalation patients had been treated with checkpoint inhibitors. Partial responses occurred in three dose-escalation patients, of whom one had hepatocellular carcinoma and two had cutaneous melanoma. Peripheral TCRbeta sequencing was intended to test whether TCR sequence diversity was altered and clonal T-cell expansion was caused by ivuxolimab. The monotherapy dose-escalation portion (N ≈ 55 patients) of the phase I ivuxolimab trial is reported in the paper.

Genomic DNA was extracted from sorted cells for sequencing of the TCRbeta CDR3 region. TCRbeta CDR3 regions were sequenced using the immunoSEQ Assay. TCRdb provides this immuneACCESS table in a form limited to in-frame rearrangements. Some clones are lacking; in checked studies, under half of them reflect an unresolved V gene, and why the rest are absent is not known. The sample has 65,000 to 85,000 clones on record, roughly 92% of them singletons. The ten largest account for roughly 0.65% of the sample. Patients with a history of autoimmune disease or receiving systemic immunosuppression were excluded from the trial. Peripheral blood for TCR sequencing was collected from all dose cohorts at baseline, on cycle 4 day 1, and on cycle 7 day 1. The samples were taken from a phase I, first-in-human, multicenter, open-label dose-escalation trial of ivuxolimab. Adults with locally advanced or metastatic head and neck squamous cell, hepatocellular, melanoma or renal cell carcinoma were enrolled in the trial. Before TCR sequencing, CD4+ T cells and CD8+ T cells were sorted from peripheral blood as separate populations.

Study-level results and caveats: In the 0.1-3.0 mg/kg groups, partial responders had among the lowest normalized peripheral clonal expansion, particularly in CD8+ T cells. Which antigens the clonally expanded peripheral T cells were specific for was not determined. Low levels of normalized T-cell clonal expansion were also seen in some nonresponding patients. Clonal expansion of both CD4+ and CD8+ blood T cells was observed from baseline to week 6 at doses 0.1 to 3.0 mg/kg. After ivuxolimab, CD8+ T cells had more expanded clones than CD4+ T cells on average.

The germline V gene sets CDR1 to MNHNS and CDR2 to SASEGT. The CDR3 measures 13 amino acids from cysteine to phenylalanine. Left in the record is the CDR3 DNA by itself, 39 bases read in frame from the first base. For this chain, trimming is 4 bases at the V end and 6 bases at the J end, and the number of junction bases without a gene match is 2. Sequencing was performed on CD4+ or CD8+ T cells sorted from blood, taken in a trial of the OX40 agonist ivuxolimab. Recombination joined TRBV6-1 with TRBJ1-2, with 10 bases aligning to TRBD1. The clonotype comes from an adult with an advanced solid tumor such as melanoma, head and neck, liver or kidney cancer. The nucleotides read TGTGCCAGCAGTGTAGGGACAGGGGATGGCTACACCTTC. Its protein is CASSVGTGDGYTF.